Many counts were recorded for the clone carrying this T cell receptor (beta chain). Next came a second PCR, run for about 7 to 12 cycles, which used a sample-barcoded 5' primer along with a J-beta primer mix. TCRdb reprocessed the 5' RACE reads with MiXCR, giving one entry per CDR3 protein. This table has some 1.5 million distinct CDR3 sequences, over 25% appearing once. This CDR3 comprises 12 residues. Per the germline V gene, CDR1 is MNHEY and CDR2 is SVGEGT. V was clipped by 3 bases and J by 5 bases, with 8 bases between them. This specimen comes from a study of blood T cells in healthy people across ages.

V usage is TRBV6-2 or TRBV6-3 and J usage is TRBJ2-7; D gene unclear. Sequencing was done on a sample of blood. The receptor comes from a woman aged 25-40 years in good health. For the CDR3, the DNA is TGTGCCAGCAGTTATCAGCGACACGAGCAGTACTTC. It translates to CASSYQRHEQYF.